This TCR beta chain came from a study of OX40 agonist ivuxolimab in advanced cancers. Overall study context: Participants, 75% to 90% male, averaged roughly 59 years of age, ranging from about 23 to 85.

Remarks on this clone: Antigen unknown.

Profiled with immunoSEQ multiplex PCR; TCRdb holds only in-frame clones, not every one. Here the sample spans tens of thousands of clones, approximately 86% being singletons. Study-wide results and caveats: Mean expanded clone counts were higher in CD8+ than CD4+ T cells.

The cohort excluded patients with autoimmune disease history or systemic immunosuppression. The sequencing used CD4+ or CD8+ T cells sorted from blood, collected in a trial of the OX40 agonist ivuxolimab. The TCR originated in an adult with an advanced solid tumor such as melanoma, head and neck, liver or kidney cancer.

In nucleotides, the CDR3 is TGTGCCAGCAGCCAAGGTGGATCGGGAATGGGCGAGCAGTACTTC. Amino acids: CASSQGGSGMGEQYF. The rearrangement uses TRBV14 and TRBJ2-7; D possibly corresponds to TRBD2 (5 bases). Germline CDR1 and CDR2: SGHDN and FVKESK. The CDR3 covers 15 residues. Deletions cut 1 base from V and 6 bases from J, with 16 bases between.